These 18 T cell receptor beta chains were sequenced from one sample in a study of human T cells and chemical hapten exposure. MiXCR, applied by TCRdb to the 5' RACE reads, yields one record per CDR3 protein. Of about 140,000 distinct CDR3 sequences listed, 4.1% are singletons. The authors extracted total RNA from unfractionated whole blood. All receptors derive from a female donor in good health.

This clonotype came up many times. This rearrangement joins TRBV5-1 to TRBJ2-7; a weak D match, TRBD2 (6 bases). V was shortened by 3 bases and J by 0 bases, with 13 bases between the two germline ends. CDR1 SGHRS and CDR2 YFSETQ come from the germline V gene. The CDR3 length is 15 residues. The CDR3 sequence: CASSSLGGSSYEQYF. DNA of the CDR3: TGCGCCAGCAGCTCATTAGGAGGGAGCTCCTACGAGCAGTACTTC.

The genes are TRBV20-1 and TRBJ2-1; D unresolved. Germline assignment: CDR1 DFQATT and CDR2 SNEGSKA (reference sequence). The CDR3 has 15 residues. Trimming cost V 0 bases and J 6 bases, with 15 bases left between them. The CDR3 DNA sequence: TGCAGTGCTAGAGAGCCCCTTCGCCCGGGCAATGAGCAGTTCTTC. It yields the protein CSAREPLRPGNEQFF.

This clonotype was seen at least ten times. The rearrangement joins TRBV18 to TRBJ2-3, with D unclear. CDR1 and CDR2 from the germline V gene are KGHSH and LQKENI. Trimming pared 6 bases from V and 1 base from J, leaving 14 bases between. The CDR3 totals 15 residues. CDR3 amino acids: CASSSTQRGTDTQYF. DNA for the CDR3: TGTGCCAGCTCTTCTACCCAAAGAGGCACAGATACGCAGTATTTT.

The chain carries TRBV30 and TRBJ1-5, with a tentative D call TRBD1 (5 bases). The ends were cut back, 3 bases at V and 7 bases at J, with 13 bases in the middle. The CDR3 extends over 13 amino acids. The germline V gene has CDR1 GTSNPN and CDR2 SVGIG (reference sequence). CDR3 residues: CAWRTGEGQPQHF. Written as DNA, the CDR3 is TGTGCCTGGAGAACGGGGGAAGGGCAGCCCCAGCATTTT.

The table lists this clonotype with many counts. The CDR3 here is CAREGEGTNWYEQYF. CDR3 coding DNA: TGTGCCAGAGAGGGGGAGGGGACTAACTGGTACGAGCAGTACTTC. The chain links TRBV7-2 to TRBJ2-7, with a weak D call TRBD2 (7 bases). V was clipped by 9 bases and J by 4 bases, with 22 bases between them. The germline CDR1 and CDR2 sequences are SGHTA and FQGNSA. There are 15 residues in the CDR3.

This clonotype was detected many times. J is TRBJ2-7 and V is TRBV14; D is tentatively TRBD1 or TRBD2 (5 bases each). CDR3 size: 15 residues. V gave up 1 base and J gave up 2 bases, with 12 bases separating them. CDR1 and CDR2 (germline): SGHDN, FVKESK. The CDR3 is CASSQGRDGTYEQYF. The CDR3, as DNA: TGTGCCAGCAGCCAAGGCCGGGACGGCACCTACGAGCAGTACTTC.

This clonotype has a count of ten or more. The chain recombines TRBV27 with TRBJ1-5, with D possibly TRBD1 on 6 matching bases. There are 13 residues in the CDR3. Germline V CDR1 and CDR2: MNHEY, SMNVEV (reference sequence). The V and J ends lost 8 bases and 6 bases respectively, with 14 bases between them. The CDR3 coding sequence is TGTGCCAGCCGAGGGGGACGGATTCAGCCCCAGCATTTT. This translates into CASRGGRIQPQHF.

This clonotype was counted a few times. This chain uses TRBV20-1 with TRBJ1-1; D remains unclear. Germline V gives CDR1 DFQATT, CDR2 SNEGSKA (reference sequence). V dropped 7 bases and J dropped 1 base, with 13 bases sitting between them. This CDR3 has 13 amino acids. CDR3 bases: TGCAGTGGTAGCCGTGTTGCGAACACTGAAGCTTTCTTT. It is translated as CSGSRVANTEAFF.

This clonotype was seen repeatedly, ten times or more. The chain employs TRBV18 and TRBJ2-1; 12 nucleotides line up with TRBD2. J was trimmed by 7 bases and V by 3 bases; bases with no gene match: 10. The CDR3 is made up of 17 amino acids. Germline CDR1 and CDR2: KGHSH and LQKENI. CDR3 sequence (DNA): TGTGCCAGCTCACCTCCCCTAGCGGGGGGGCCGGGGAATGAGCAGTTCTTC. Translated, it gives CASSPPLAGGPGNEQFF.

This clonotype was seen many times. This chain links TRBV12-3 or TRBV12-4 with TRBJ2-2, with D possibly being TRBD1 (6 bases). The CDR3 has 14 residues. V shed 6 bases and J shed 7 bases, with 15 bases lying between them. The DNA of the CDR3 is TGTGCCAGCAGCTGGGGACACTTGGGCGGGGAGCTGTTTTTT. This codes for CASSWGHLGGELFF.

V usage is TRBV6-1 and J usage is TRBJ2-7; possibly TRBD1 for D (5 bases). Trimming left V 7 bases short and J 5 bases short, with 12 bases between. Germline CDR1 and CDR2: MNHNS and SASEGT. The CDR3 consists of 12 residues. CDR3 sequence: CASTQTVDEQYF. CDR3 coding DNA: TGTGCCAGCACGCAGACAGTTGACGAGCAGTACTTC.

This clonotype has a count of ten or more. The V and J genes are TRBV20-1 and TRBJ2-2; D remains unclear. The germline gives CDR1 DFQATT, CDR2 SNEGSKA (reference sequence). V was shortened by 5 bases and J by 2 bases, with 9 bases between the two germline ends. The CDR3 runs to 13 residues. CDR3 DNA: TGCAGTGCTTGCCAGACCAACACCGGGGAGCTGTTTTTT. Encoded protein: CSACQTNTGELFF.

This clonotype came up many times. This chain joins TRBV12-3 or TRBV12-4 and TRBJ1-6, with 8 bases matching TRBD1. The CDR3 extends over 12 amino acids. J was trimmed by 13 bases and V by 3 bases; bases with no gene match: 2. The chain's CDR3 is CASSFGTGPLHF. CDR3 DNA: TGTGCCAGCAGTTTCGGGACAGGCCCCCTCCACTTT.

Ten or more counts support this clonotype. The rearrangement uses TRBV18 and TRBJ2-3, with a tentative D call TRBD2 (7 bases). Trimming removed 2 bases from V and 2 bases from J, with 17 bases in between. Germline loops: CDR1 KGHSH, CDR2 LQKENI. The CDR3 runs to 17 residues. The CDR3 DNA follows: TGTGCCAGCTCACCAAGGCGGGGGCCCCTTAACACAGATACGCAGTATTTT. The encoded protein is CASSPRRGPLNTDTQYF.

This clonotype has a count of ten or more. The chain joins TRBV24-1 to TRBJ2-1, with D uncertain. Germline V gives CDR1 KGHDR, CDR2 SFDVKD. This CDR3 comprises 15 residues. Trimming stripped 4 bases from V and 2 bases from J, with 11 bases between. CDR3 sequence (DNA): TGTGCCACCAGTGACAACCTTCCAGCCTACAATGAGCAGTTCTTC. This gives the protein CATSDNLPAYNEQFF.

This clonotype was recorded many times. The CDR3 region is CASSFRLAGVSSTDTQYF. CDR3 sequence (DNA): TGTGCCAGCAGCTTTCGGCTAGCGGGGGTATCTAGCACAGATACGCAGTATTTT. This rearrangement joins TRBV7-2 to TRBJ2-3; 10 bases fit TRBD2. CDR3 length: 18 amino acids. V lost 3 bases to trimming and J lost 0 bases; unmatched junction nucleotides: 9. Germline assignment: CDR1 SGHTA and CDR2 FQGNSA.

At least ten counts were recorded for this clonotype. The chain is built from TRBV7-2 and TRBJ1-5, with a tentative D call TRBD1 (5 bases). V was trimmed by 1 base and J by 9 bases, leaving 13 bases between them. The CDR3 spans 14 residues. Germline V gene lookup returns CDR1 SGHTA and CDR2 FQGNSA. In DNA form, the CDR3 reads TGTGCCAGCAGCTTAGAACAGGTACTTGGGCCCCAGCATTTT. It is translated as CASSLEQVLGPQHF. Based on the CDR3 plus reference TRBV7-2 and TRBJ1-5, the full variable domain is GAGVSQSPSNKVTEKGKDVELRCDPISGHTALYWYRQSLGQGLEFLIYFQGNSAPDKSGLPSDRFSAERTGGSVSTLTIQRTQQEDSAVYLCASSLEQVLGPQHFGDGTRLSIL.

At least ten counts were recorded for this clonotype. CDR3 in amino acids: CASSLGDAEGRETQYF. CDR3 DNA sequence: TGCGCCAGCAGCTTGGGCGACGCGGAAGGACGAGAGACCCAGTACTTC. The chain has TRBV5-1 and TRBJ2-5; D is uncertain. Trimming took off 0 bases at V and 4 bases at J, with 16 bases between the two ends. Germline loops: CDR1 SGHRS, CDR2 YFSETQ. This CDR3 has 16 residues.